This is a list of T cell receptor beta chains from one sample in a study of T-cell reconstitution after alpha-beta-depleted transplantation in children. TCRdb re-derived calls from the PCR reads in MiXCR, one entry per CDR3 protein. The sample contains some 260,000 distinct CDR3 sequences, 20% to 30% of which appear only once. The source was PBMCs, mostly from graft donor cells, collected 360 days after TCRalphabeta/CD19-depleted stem cell transplant. The source of these receptors is a female patient aged 2 to 10 who had a stem cell transplant for congenital amegakaryocytic thrombocytopenia, so the T cells may come from the graft donor. CDR3s include the opening cysteine and the closing phenylalanine or tryptophan. A D gene is named only where the DNA matches it firmly. Rows may omit the clone size; those that give it use once, few, many or a size class.

J,D,V,size,CDR3,DNA
TRBJ2-7,-,TRBV7-2,few,CASSQVGAYEQYF,TGTGCCAGCAGCCAGGTTGGAGCCTACGAGCAGTACTTC
TRBJ1-6,TRBD1,TRBV6-5,few,CASSYTGTGSSPLHF,TGTGCCAGCAGTTACACCGGGACAGGGAGTTCACCCCTCCACTTT
TRBJ1-5,-,TRBV20-1,-,CSASYGGRLKWSQPQHF,TGCAGTGCTAGTTACGGGGGGCGCCTTAAGTGGAGTCAGCCCCAGCATTTT
TRBJ1-2,-,TRBV7-9,-,CASSAESGTPPYGYTF,TGTGCCAGCAGCGCAGAATCCGGGACGCCACCCTATGGCTACACCTTC
TRBJ2-5,TRBD2,TRBV2,-,CASRLLANFQETQYF,TGTGCCAGCAGGTTACTAGCGAACTTTCAAGAGACCCAGTACTTC
TRBJ2-3,-,TRBV10-2,-,CASSEPGPANTQYF,TGCGCCAGCAGTGAGCCGGGACCAGCAAATACGCAGTATTTT
TRBJ2-6,-,TRBV4-3,many,CASSQVGTSGANVLTF,TGCGCCAGCAGCCAAGTTGGCACTTCTGGGGCCAACGTCCTGACTTTC
TRBJ2-7,-,TRBV7-6,-,CASSPLGGDGYEQYF,TGTGCCAGCAGCCCTCTGGGGGGAGATGGCTACGAGCAGTACTTC
TRBJ2-2,-,TRBV5-1,few,CASSLLSMMGGELFF,TGCGCCAGCAGCTTGCTCTCCATGATGGGCGGGGAGCTGTTTTTT
TRBJ2-1,TRBD2,TRBV20-1,few,CSVPGLLYNEQFF,TGCAGTGTCCCGGGACTACTATACAATGAGCAGTTCTTC
TRBJ1-6,-,TRBV4-1,few,CASSLPLDSPLHF,TGCGCCAGCAGCCTACCCCTGGATTCACCCCTCCACTTT